This TCR beta chain was found in a study of T cells after yellow fever vaccination. This clonotype was seen many times. Its specificity is unknown. CDR3 length: 13 amino acids. The trim removed 8 bases at V and 4 bases at J, leaving 4 bases unmatched. Germline CDR1 reads SGHTA; CDR2 reads FQGNSA. In making TCR cDNA, 5'RACE template switching added a universal primer site and UMIs to it. Each CDR3 protein is one row after TCRdb ran MiXCR on the 5' RACE reads. The repertoire holds under 600,000 distinct CDR3 sequences, with about a fifth as singletons. Study conclusions and caveats: Of the clonotypes, a small share occurred in both CD4 and CD8 compartments.

Here the sequenced sample was PBMCs, taken approximately 22 days after the first yellow fever vaccination. This clonotype originated in a young man who received the YFV17D yellow fever vaccine. The chain links TRBV7-2 to TRBJ2-7, with 11 bases matching TRBD2. The CDR3: CASGLAGGYEQYV. DNA of the CDR3: TGTGCCAGCGGGCTAGCGGGGGGATACGAGCAGTACGTC.